These T cell receptor beta chains were read from a single sample in a study of cytomegalovirus exposure and HLA in healthy donors. This table comes from immunoSEQ multiplex PCR, and its TCRdb copy is limited to in-frame clones, with some not included. The table lists under 250,000 clones, roughly 80% of them singletons, with around 4% in the top ten. The sequenced material came from PBMCs. These receptors all stem from a male donor in good health and CMV-seronegative. Both conserved end residues are part of each CDR3. A D gene is named only where the DNA matches it firmly. Clone sizes are given selectively: once, few, many, or a class where the clone is expanded.

TRBD2	TRBV28	-	TRBJ2-1	TGTGCCAGCAGACCCGGGACTAGCGGAACCTACAATGAGCAGTTCTTC	CASRPGTSGTYNEQFF
-	TRBV2	few	TRBJ2-2	TGTGCCACCCGGACAGGGAGGGACGGGGAGCTGTTTTTT	CATRTGRDGELFF
-	TRBV5-1	-	TRBJ1-1	TGCGCCAGCAGCGCTACAGCGAACACTGAAGCTTTCTTT	CASSATANTEAFF
TRBD1	TRBV7-3	-	TRBJ1-1	TGTGCCAGCAGCTTGGGACAGCAAAGCGAAGCTTTCTTT	CASSLGQQSEAFF
TRBD1	TRBV19	-	TRBJ2-1	TGTGCCAGTAGTATGCAAACAGGGGGATTACACAATGAGCAGTTCTTC	CASSMQTGGLHNEQFF
TRBD1	TRBV19	-	TRBJ2-7	TGTGCCAGTACCCCGGGACAGGGAACCTACGAGCAGTACTTC	CASTPGQGTYEQYF
TRBD2	TRBV2	-	TRBJ2-7	TGTGCCAGCAGTGGTAGCGGGATATTATACTTC	CASSGSGILYF
TRBD2	TRBV4-2	-	TRBJ2-3	TGTGCCAGCAGCCCCTACGCGGGAGGATACAGTCGAGGAGATACGCAGTATTTT	CASSPYAGGYSRGDTQYF
-	TRBV7-7	-	TRBJ2-2	TGTGCCAGCAGTCACCGACAGGGAGGAACCGGGGAGCTGTTTTTT	CASSHRQGGTGELFF
TRBD1	TRBV6-1	-	TRBJ1-5	TGTGCCAGCAGCGGACAGGGGTTCAGCAATCAGCCCCAGCATTTT	CASSGQGFSNQPQHF
TRBD2	TRBV5-1	-	TRBJ2-7	TGCGCCAGCAGCCAATCTAGCGGGGGTACCTACGAGCAGTACTTC	CASSQSSGGTYEQYF
TRBD1	TRBV9	-	TRBJ2-1	TGTGCCAGCAGCGTAATGGGACAGAGCTACAATGAGCAGTTCTTC	CASSVMGQSYNEQFF
TRBD1	TRBV6-1	-	TRBJ1-5	TGTGCCAGCAGTGAGCGGGTGTCAGACAGGGTCCCTCAGCCCCAGCATTTT	CASSERVSDRVPQPQHF
-	TRBV7-8	-	TRBJ2-5	TGTGCCAGCAGCTTAGGGTGGACAGTAGGAGAGACCCAGTACTTC	CASSLGWTVGETQYF
TRBD1	TRBV6-1	-	TRBJ1-6	TGTGCCAGCAGTGACCGTAGACAGGGATGGTCCTATGATTCACCCCTCCACTTT	CASSDRRQGWSYDSPLHF
-	TRBV9	-	TRBJ2-3	TGTGCCAGCAGCCCCTATGGGACACCCGATACGCAGTATTTT	CASSPYGTPDTQYF
-	TRBV2	-	TRBJ2-1	TGTGCCAGCAGTGAACCCACTCACGAGCAGTTCTTC	CASSEPTHEQFF
TRBD2	TRBV19	few	TRBJ2-3	TGTGCCAGTAGTATCGGGGCTAGCGGGAGCCTTGGCACAGATACGCAGTATTTT	CASSIGASGSLGTDTQYF
TRBD2	TRBV27	-	TRBJ2-1	TGTGCCAGCAGTTTAGGACTAGCGGGAACATCGACCAGATACAATGAGCAGTTCTTC	CASSLGLAGTSTRYNEQFF
TRBD1	TRBV28	-	TRBJ1-5	TGTGCCAGCACGTCGGACAGGGGAGGTCAGCCCCAGCATTTT	CASTSDRGGQPQHF
-	TRBV10-3	few	TRBJ2-3	TGTGCCATCAGGGATCCAGAGGCTGGCGCTCGAGATACGCAGTATTTT	CAIRDPEAGARDTQYF
-	TRBV2	once	TRBJ1-5	TGTGCCACGGCCCGGGGGGGCATCGGCAATCAGCCCCAGCATTTT	CATARGGIGNQPQHF
TRBD2	TRBV28	-	TRBJ2-3	TGTGCCAGCTCCGGACTAGCGGGAACAGATACGCAGTATTTT	CASSGLAGTDTQYF
TRBD2	TRBV14	once	TRBJ2-7	TGTGCCAGCAGCCTATTTACTAGCGGACCCTACGAGCAGTACTTC	CASSLFTSGPYEQYF
-	TRBV23-1	-	TRBJ2-5	TGCGCCAGCAGTCAATGCAGGGCCCAAGAGACCCAGTACTTC	CASSQCRAQETQYF
TRBD2	TRBV4-1	-	TRBJ2-1	TGCGCCAGCAGCCGCCTTTGGGGGACTAGCGGGGGGGAATACAATGAGCAGTTCTTC	CASSRLWGTSGGEYNEQFF
-	TRBV7-7	-	TRBJ2-2	TGTGCTAGCAGCTTAGGGCCCGGGACCGGGGAGCTGTTTTTT	CASSLGPGTGELFF
TRBD1	TRBV7-3	-	TRBJ2-7	TGTGCCAGCAGCTTAAGAGTGGGGACAGGCTTACACGAGCAGTACTTC	CASSLRVGTGLHEQYF
-	TRBV29-1	-	TRBJ2-1	TGCAGCTCGGGGGCCTACAATGAGCAGTTCTTC	CSSGAYNEQFF
-	TRBV6-5	-	TRBJ1-6	TGTGCCAGCAGTTTATCTGGACGGACATATAATTCACCCCTCCACTTT	CASSLSGRTYNSPLHF
TRBD1	TRBV5-1	-	TRBJ1-4	TGCGCCAGCAGCACCGGGACAGGGGGCAGTGAAAAACTGTTTTTT	CASSTGTGGSEKLFF
-	TRBV2	-	TRBJ2-3	TGTGCCAGCAAAAATGCGGATTATAGCACAGATACGCAGTATTTT	CASKNADYSTDTQYF
TRBD2	TRBV6-5	-	TRBJ2-1	TGTGCCAGCCGGGGACTAGAGTCCTACAATGAGCAGTTCTTC	CASRGLESYNEQFF
TRBD1	TRBV28	-	TRBJ2-2	TGTGCCAGCAGATCGAGACAGGGGGCGCAGAACACCGGGGAGCTGTTTTTT	CASRSRQGAQNTGELFF
-	TRBV7-6	-	TRBJ1-1	TGTGCCAGCAGCTTGACCGGTAATTCAGGGGTCACTGAAGCTTTCTTT	CASSLTGNSGVTEAFF
-	TRBV7-3	few	TRBJ2-1	TGTGCCAGCAGCCTGGACATAAGCTCCTACAATGAGCAGTTCTTC	CASSLDISSYNEQFF
TRBD2	TRBV19	-	TRBJ2-1	TGTGCCAGTAGTATTTGGGCGGGAGATATCAATGAGCAGTTCTTC	CASSIWAGDINEQFF
-	TRBV7-9	-	TRBJ2-1	TGTGCCAGCAGCCCTACTATTTCGGATGAGCAGTTCTTC	CASSPTISDEQFF
-	TRBV29-1	-	TRBJ1-1	TGCAGCGTTGAAGATAGGATGCTAGTGAACACTGAAGCTTTCTTT	CSVEDRMLVNTEAFF
-	TRBV5-6	-	TRBJ1-3	TGTGCCAGCAGCTTACCCAGGGAACCAAACACCATATATTTT	CASSLPREPNTIYF
-	TRBV2	-	TRBJ1-1	TGTGCCAGCAGTGAAGCGAGAGGAAACACTGAAGCTTTCTTT	CASSEARGNTEAFF
-	TRBV4-1	-	TRBJ2-7	TGCGCCAGCAGCCAAGAGCAGGGATGGGCCTACGAGCAGTACTTC	CASSQEQGWAYEQYF
-	TRBV5-1	-	TRBJ2-5	TGCGCCAGCAGCTCCAGGGGCCTGCAAGAGACCCAGTACTTC	CASSSRGLQETQYF
-	TRBV6-1	-	TRBJ2-7	TGTGCCAGCAGTGAATGGGGCCCCGAGCAGTACTTC	CASSEWGPEQYF
TRBD1	TRBV5-1	-	TRBJ2-2	TGCGCCAGCAGCGCTGACAGGGCTGCCGGGGAGCTGTTTTTT	CASSADRAAGELFF
-	TRBV19	-	TRBJ2-7	TGTGCCAGTAGAAACAGGACCTACGAGCAGTACTTC	CASRNRTYEQYF
TRBD1	TRBV5-4	-	TRBJ1-6	TGTGCCAGCAGCTTGGACAGGGGGTCGGCTTCACCCCTCCACTTT	CASSLDRGSASPLHF
-	TRBV7-8	-	TRBJ1-2	TGTGCCAGCAGCTCCACCACTCTAGACAGTTTGCACTATGGCTACACCTTC	CASSSTTLDSLHYGYTF
TRBD1	TRBV6-4	-	TRBJ2-3	TGTGCCAGCAGTGCCGACAGGGGAGATACGCAGTATTTT	CASSADRGDTQYF
-	TRBV2	-	TRBJ1-6	TGTGCCAGCAGGGGAGGAGTGGGTTCACCCCTCCACTTT	CASRGGVGSPLHF
-	TRBV20-1	-	TRBJ2-7	TGCAGTGCCCGGGAATCCTACGAGCAGTACTTC	CSARESYEQYF
TRBD1	TRBV28	-	TRBJ1-2	TGTGCCAGCACCCCCGACAGGGGGCTCTATGGCTACACCTTC	CASTPDRGLYGYTF
-	TRBV2	-	TRBJ1-5	TGTGCCAGCACGACAGCGAATCAGCCCCAGCATTTT	CASTTANQPQHF
TRBD2	TRBV2	-	TRBJ2-1	TGTGCCAGCAGCTCGGGACTAGCGGGTTACAATGAGCAGTTCTTC	CASSSGLAGYNEQFF
-	TRBV9	few	TRBJ2-1	TGTGCCAGCAGCGTAGCCGGGACAGGGGAACTAGCGGGAGAGGAAAATGAGCAGTTCTTC	CASSVAGTGELAGEENEQFF
-	TRBV19	-	TRBJ2-5	TGTGCCAGTAGTTGGGGACACCTCCATACCCAAGAGACCCAGTACTTC	CASSWGHLHTQETQYF
-	TRBV11-2	-	TRBJ2-1	TGTGCCAGCACCCACGGGGGACTTCTGTTCTTC	CASTHGGLLFF
-	TRBV19	once	TRBJ1-5	TGTGCCAGTAGTAACGGTGGCCGGAGACGGGAGCCCCAGCATTTT	CASSNGGRRREPQHF